This is a list of T cell receptor beta chains from one sample in a study of T-cell reconstitution after alpha-beta-depleted transplantation in children. TCRdb redid the calling of the PCR reads with MiXCR, one entry per CDR3 protein. The sample lists approximately 300,000 distinct CDR3 sequences; around a tenth were seen once. The source was peripheral blood, collected 180 days after TCRalphabeta/CD19-depleted stem cell transplant. Receptors originate from a male patient between 2 and 10 years old who had a stem cell transplant for chronic granulomatous disease, so the T cells may come from the graft donor. Each CDR3 is given without its conserved first and last residue. Each record gives: J gene, V gene, CDR3 protein.

TRBJ2-3 | TRBV5-1 | ASSKTGTRRLDADTQY
TRBJ2-7 | TRBV7-6 | ASSPREGYEQY
TRBJ1-3 | TRBV18 | ASSPGTTGNTIY
TRBJ2-7 | TRBV7-2 | ASSFKGTPYYEQY
TRBJ2-3 | TRBV12-3/TRBV12-4 | ASSPRTSGRGDTQY
TRBJ2-7 | TRBV20-1 | SASRDRARYEQY
TRBJ2-1 | TRBV12-3/TRBV12-4 | ASSPREDQKF
TRBJ1-4 | TRBV19 | ASSMAATTNEKLF
TRBJ2-7 | TRBV15 | ATSREPLAGALYEQY
TRBJ2-5 | TRBV7-2 | ASSILETQY
TRBJ2-6 | TRBV6-1 | ASSQAGASGANVLT
TRBJ1-5 | TRBV20-1 | SARTGSQPQH
TRBJ2-3 | TRBV27 | ASSLARGAFTDTQY
TRBJ2-7 | TRBV20-1 | SARPGAARGEQY
TRBJ2-5 | TRBV20-1 | SARSGQGEDTQY
TRBJ1-5 | TRBV24-1 | ATSDTGLKQPQH
TRBJ1-4 | TRBV14 | ASSPDSRGEKLF
TRBJ1-2 | TRBV20-1 | SAKHPEGGYT
TRBJ2-7 | TRBV3-1 | ASSVYQSSYEQY
TRBJ2-2 | TRBV18 | ASSPLPNTGELF
TRBJ2-3 | TRBV5-4 | ASSQSGTSPDTQY
TRBJ1-4 | TRBV6-1 | ASSELGTGGLSNEKLF
TRBJ2-1 | TRBV7-2 | ASSLATGRFLYNEQF
TRBJ2-7 | TRBV12-5 | ASGLGRSYEQY
TRBJ2-3 | TRBV7-8 | ASSPERQGADTQY
TRBJ2-1 | TRBV19 | ASSIRAEQF
TRBJ2-7 | TRBV24-1 | AAGQGYEQY
TRBJ2-5 | TRBV5-6 | ASSLTSGGVQETQY
TRBJ2-7 | TRBV7-9 | ASSYYPGQSYEQY
TRBJ1-6 | TRBV10-3 | AISDQQESPLH